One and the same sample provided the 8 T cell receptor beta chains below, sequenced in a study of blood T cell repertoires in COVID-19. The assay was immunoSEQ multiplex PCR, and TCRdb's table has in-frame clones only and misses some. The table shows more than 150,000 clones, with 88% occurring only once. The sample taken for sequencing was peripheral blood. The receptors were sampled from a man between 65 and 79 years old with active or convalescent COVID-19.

As DNA, the CDR3 is TGTGCCAGCAGCTTAGGAGGCGGGGGAACCTACGAGCAGTACTTC. Translating gives CASSLGGGGTYEQYF. The rearrangement uses TRBV7-2 and TRBJ2-7; 7 bases align to TRBD2. Germline V gene sequence: CDR1 SGHTA, CDR2 FQGNSA. V was pared by 1 base and J by 2 bases, with 5 bases of the junction left unmatched. The CDR3 runs to 15 residues.

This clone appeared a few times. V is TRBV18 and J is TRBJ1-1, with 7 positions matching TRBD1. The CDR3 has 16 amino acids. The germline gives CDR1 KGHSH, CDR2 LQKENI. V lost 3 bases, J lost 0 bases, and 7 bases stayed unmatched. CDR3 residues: CASSPNRGTVNTEAFF. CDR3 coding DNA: TGTGCCAGCTCACCCAACCGAGGGACAGTGAACACTGAAGCTTTCTTT.

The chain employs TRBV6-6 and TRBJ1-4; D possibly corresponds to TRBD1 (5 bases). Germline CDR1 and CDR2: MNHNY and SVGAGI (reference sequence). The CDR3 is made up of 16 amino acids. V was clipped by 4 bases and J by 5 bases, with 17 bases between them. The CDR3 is CASSLYRRARNEKLFF. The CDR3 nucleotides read TGTGCCAGCAGTTTATACAGGAGGGCCAGAAATGAAAAACTGTTTTTT.

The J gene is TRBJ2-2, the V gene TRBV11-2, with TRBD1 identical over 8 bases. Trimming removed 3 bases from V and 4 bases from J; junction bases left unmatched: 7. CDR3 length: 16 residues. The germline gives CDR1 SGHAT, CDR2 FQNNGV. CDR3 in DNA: TGTGCCAGCAGCTTGCAGGGGGCGCCCAGCACCGGGGAGCTGTTTTTT. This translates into CASSLQGAPSTGELFF.

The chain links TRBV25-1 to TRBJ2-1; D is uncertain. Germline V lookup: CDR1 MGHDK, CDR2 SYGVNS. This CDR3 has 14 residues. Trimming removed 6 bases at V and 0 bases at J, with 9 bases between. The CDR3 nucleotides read TGTGCCAGCAGCCCCGGGTTCTCCTACAATGAGCAGTTCTTC. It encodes CASSPGFSYNEQFF. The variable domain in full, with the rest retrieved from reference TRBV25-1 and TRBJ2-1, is EADIYQTPRYLVIGTGKKITLECSQTMGHDKMYWYQQDPGMELHLIHYSYGVNSTEKGDLSSESTVSRIRTEHFPLTLESARPSHTSQYLCASSPGFSYNEQFFGPGTRLTVL.

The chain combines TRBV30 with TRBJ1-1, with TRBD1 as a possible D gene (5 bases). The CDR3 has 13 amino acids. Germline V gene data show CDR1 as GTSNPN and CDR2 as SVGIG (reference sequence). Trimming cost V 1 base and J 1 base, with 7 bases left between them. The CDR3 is CAWSEQANTEAFF. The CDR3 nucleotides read TGTGCCTGGAGTGAACAGGCGAACACTGAAGCTTTCTTT.

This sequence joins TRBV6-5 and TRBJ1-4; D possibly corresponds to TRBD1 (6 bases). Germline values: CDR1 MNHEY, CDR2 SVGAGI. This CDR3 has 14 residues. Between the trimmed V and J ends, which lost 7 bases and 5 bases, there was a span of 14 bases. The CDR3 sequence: CASMGATKNEKLFF. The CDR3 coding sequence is TGTGCCAGCATGGGGGCAACCAAAAATGAAAAACTGTTTTTT.

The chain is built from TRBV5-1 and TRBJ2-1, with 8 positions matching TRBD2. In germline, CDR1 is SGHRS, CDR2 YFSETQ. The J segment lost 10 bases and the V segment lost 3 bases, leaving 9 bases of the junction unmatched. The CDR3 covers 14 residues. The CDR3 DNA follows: TGCGCCAGCAGCTATACAGCGGGAGCGGCAGAGCAGTTCTTC. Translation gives CASSYTAGAAEQFF.